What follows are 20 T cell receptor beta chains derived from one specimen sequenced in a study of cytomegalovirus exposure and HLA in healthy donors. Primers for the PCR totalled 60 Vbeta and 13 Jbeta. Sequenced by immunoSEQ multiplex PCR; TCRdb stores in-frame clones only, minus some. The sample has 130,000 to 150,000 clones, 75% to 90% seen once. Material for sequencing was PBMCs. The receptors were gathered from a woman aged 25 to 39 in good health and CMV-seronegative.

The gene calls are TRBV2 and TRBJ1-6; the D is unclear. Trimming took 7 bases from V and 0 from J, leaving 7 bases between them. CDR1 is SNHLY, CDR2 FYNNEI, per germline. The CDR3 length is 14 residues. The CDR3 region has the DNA TGTGCCAGCATGGTCAGCTCCTATAATTCACCCCTCCACTTT. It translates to CASMVSSYNSPLHF.

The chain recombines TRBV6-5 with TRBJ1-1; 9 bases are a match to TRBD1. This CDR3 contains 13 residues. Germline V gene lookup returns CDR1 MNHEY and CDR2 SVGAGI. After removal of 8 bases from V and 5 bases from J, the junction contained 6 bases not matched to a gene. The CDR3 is CASFRQGVTEAFF. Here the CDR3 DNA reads TGTGCCAGCTTCCGACAGGGGGTGACTGAAGCTTTCTTT.

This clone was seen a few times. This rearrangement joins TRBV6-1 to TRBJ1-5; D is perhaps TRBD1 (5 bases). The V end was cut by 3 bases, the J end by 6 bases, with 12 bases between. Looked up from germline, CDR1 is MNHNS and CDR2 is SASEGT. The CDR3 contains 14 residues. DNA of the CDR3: TGTGCCAGCAGTGATAGGGGAATTGGTCAGCCCCAGCATTTT. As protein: CASSDRGIGQPQHF.

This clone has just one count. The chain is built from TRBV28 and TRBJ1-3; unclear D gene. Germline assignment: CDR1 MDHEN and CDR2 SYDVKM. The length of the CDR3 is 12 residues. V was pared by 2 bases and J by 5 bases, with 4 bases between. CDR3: CASSLQRNTIYF. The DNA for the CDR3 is TGTGCCAGCAGTTTACAGAGAAACACCATATATTTT.

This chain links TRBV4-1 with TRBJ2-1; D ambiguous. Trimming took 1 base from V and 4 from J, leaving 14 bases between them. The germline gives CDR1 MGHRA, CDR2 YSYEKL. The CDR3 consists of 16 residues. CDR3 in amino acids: CASSQVILVRYNEQFF. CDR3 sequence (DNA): TGCGCCAGCAGCCAAGTAATCCTTGTGCGGTACAATGAGCAGTTCTTC.

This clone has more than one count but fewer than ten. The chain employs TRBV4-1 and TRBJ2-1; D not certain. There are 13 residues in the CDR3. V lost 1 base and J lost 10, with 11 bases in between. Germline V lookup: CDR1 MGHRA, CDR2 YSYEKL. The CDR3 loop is CASSQVVYGEQFF. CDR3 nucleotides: TGCGCCAGCAGCCAAGTTGTGTACGGGGAGCAGTTCTTC.

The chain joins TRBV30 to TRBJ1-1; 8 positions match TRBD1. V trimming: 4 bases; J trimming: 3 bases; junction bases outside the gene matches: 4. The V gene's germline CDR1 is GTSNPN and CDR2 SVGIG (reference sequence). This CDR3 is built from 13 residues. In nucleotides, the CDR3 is TGTGCCTGGACCCCGGACAGGGACACTGAAGCTTTCTTT. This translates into CAWTPDRDTEAFF.

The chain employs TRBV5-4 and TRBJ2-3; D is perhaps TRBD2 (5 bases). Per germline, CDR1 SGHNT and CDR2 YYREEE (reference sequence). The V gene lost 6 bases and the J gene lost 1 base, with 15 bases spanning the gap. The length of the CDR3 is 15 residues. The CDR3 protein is CASNLAGRRTDTQYF. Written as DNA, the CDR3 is TGTGCCAGCAACCTTGCGGGTCGTCGCACAGATACGCAGTATTTT.

The DNA of the CDR3 is TGTGCCAGCTCACCAACCGGGACACCGGATCAGCCCCAGCATTTT. It translates to CASSPTGTPDQPQHF. The chain recombines TRBV18 with TRBJ1-5, with a possible D match to TRBD1 (6 bases). The CDR3 loop spans 15 amino acids. The germline V gene encodes CDR1 KGHSH and CDR2 LQKENI. Trimming took off 2 bases at V and 5 bases at J, with 13 bases between the two ends.

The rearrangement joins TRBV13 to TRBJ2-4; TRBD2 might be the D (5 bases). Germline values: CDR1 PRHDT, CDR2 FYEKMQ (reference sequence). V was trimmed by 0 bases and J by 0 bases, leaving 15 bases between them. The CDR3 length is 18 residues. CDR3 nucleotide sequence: TGTGCCAGCAGCTTAGGCCTAATGGACTTACTAGCCAAAAACATTCAGTACTTC. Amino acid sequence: CASSLGLMDLLAKNIQYF. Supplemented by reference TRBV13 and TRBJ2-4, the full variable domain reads AAGVIQSPRHLIKEKRETATLKCYPIPRHDTVYWYQQGPGQDPQFLISFYEKMQSDKGSIPDRFSAQQFSDYHSELNMSSLELGDSALYFCASSLGLMDLLAKNIQYFGAGTRLSVL.

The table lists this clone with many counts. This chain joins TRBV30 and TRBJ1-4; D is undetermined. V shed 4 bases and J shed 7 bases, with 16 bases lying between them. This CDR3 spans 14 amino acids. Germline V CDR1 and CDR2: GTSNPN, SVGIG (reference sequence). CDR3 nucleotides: TGTGCCTGGACCTTCCCCGGGAGGTCTGAAAAACTGTTTTTT. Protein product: CAWTFPGRSEKLFF. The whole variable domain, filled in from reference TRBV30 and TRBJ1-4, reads SQTIHQWPATLVQPVGSPLSLECTVEGTSNPNLYWYRQAAGRGLQLLFYSVGIGQISSEVPQNLSASRPQDRQFILSSKKLLLSDSGFYLCAWTFPGRSEKLFFGSGTQLSVL.

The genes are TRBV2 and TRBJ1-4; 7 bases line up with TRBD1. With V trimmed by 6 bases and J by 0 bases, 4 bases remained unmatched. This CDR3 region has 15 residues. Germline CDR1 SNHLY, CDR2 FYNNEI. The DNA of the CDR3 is TGTGCCAGCAGGGACAGGTCCTCAACTAATGAAAAACTGTTTTTT. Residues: CASRDRSSTNEKLFF.

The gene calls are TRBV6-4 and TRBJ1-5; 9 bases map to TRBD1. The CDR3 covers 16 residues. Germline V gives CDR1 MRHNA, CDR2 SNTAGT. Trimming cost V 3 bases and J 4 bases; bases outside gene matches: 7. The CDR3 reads CASSEIDRGSNQPQHF. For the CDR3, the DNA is TGTGCCAGCAGTGAGATAGACAGGGGGTCTAATCAGCCCCAGCATTTT.

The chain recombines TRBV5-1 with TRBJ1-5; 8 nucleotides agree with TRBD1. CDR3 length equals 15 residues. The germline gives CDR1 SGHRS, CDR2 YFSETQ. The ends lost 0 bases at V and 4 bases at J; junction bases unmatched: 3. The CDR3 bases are TGCGCCAGCAGCTTGGACACAGGGGGGAATCAGCCCCAGCATTTT. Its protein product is CASSLDTGGNQPQHF.

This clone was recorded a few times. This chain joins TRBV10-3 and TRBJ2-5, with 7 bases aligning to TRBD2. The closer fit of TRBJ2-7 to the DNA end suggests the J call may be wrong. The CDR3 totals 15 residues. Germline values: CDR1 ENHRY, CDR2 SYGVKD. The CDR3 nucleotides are TGTGCCATCGGGGGGGGAGGCGGGTTATCCTACGAGCAGTACTTC. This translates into CAIGGGGGLSYEQYF.

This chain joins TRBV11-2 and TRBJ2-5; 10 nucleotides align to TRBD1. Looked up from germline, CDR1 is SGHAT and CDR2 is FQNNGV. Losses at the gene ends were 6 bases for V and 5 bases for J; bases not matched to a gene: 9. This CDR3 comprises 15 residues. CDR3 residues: CASRVTGTGVETQYF. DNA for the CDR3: TGTGCCAGCAGAGTAACCGGGACAGGGGTCGAGACCCAGTACTTC.

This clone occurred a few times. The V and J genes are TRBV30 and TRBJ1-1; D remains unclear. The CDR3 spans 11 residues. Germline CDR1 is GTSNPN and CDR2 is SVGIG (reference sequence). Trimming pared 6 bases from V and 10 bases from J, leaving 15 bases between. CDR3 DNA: TGTGCCTGTCAGTCGCGTGGGAGAGCTTTCTTT. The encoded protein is CACQSRGRAFF.

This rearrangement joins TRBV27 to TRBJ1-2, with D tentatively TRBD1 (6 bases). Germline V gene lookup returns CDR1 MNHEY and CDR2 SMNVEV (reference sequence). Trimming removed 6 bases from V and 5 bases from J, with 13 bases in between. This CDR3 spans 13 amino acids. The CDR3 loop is CASSSKGVYGYTF. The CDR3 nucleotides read TGTGCCAGCAGCTCCAAGGGGGTTTATGGCTACACCTTC.

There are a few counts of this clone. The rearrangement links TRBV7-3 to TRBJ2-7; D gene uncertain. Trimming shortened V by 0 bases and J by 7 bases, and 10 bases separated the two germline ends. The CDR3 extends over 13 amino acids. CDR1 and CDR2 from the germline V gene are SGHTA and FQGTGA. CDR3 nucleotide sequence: TGTGCCAGCAGCTTAACTGGTACGCGGGAGCAGTACTTC. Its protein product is CASSLTGTREQYF. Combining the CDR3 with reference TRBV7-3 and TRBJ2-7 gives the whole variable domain GAGVSQTPSNKVTEKGKYVELRCDPISGHTALYWYRQSLGQGPEFLIYFQGTGAADDSGLPNDRFFAVRPEGSVSTLKIQRTERGDSAVYLCASSLTGTREQYFGPGTRLTVT.

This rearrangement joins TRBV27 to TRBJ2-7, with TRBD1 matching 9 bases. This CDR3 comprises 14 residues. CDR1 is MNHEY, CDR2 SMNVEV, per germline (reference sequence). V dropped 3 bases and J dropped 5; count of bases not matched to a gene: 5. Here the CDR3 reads CASSLGTGIDEQYF. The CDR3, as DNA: TGTGCCAGCAGTTTGGGGACAGGGATCGACGAGCAGTACTTC.